This T cell receptor (beta chain) is drawn from a study of tissue T cells after allogeneic stem cell transplantation. Study-wide results and limits: Across patients, clones rarely overlapped, yet motif clusters were shared tissue-specifically.

Note on this clone: Its specificity is not known. Gene names and germline refer to mouse. The CDR3 is cut off 1 residue early in the read; its end comes from the germline J gene.

As to time point: mouse harvest day 7 after allogeneic transplant. Mouse grafts combined 10^7 T-cell-depleted bone marrow cells with 10^6 splenic CD5+ T cells. Tissues came from B6→BALB/c major-mismatch GVHD mice at day 7 or 14. Looked up from germline, CDR1 is SGHSN and CDR2 is HYEKVE. This CDR3 contains 15 residues. Trimming cost V 1 base and J 3 bases, with 9 bases left between them. Assay: immunoSEQ multiplex PCR; the TCRdb copy retains only in-frame clones and omits some. This table holds thousands of clones, 40% to 60% found once. The gene calls are TRBV12-1 and TRBJ1-6, with a weak D call TRBD1 (6 bases). Being an ORF, TRBJ1-6 has a function that is uncertain. Sequencing used lymph node tissue. This TCR came from a female BALB/c mouse given C57BL/6 T cells with graft-versus-host disease after an allogeneic hematopoietic cell transplant. CDR3 sequence reads: CASSLGTHYNSPLYF. Incomplete CDR3 DNA: TGTGCCAGCTCTCTGGGGACACACTATAATTCGCCCCTCTAC.